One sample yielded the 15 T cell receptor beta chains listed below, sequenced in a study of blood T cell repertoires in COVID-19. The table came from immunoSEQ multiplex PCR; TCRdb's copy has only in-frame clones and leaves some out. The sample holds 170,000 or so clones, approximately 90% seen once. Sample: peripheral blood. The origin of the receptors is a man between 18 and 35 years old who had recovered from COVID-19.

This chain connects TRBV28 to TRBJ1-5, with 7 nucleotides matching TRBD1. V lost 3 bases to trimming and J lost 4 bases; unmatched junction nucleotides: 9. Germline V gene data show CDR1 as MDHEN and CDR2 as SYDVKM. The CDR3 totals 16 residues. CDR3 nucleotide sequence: TGTGCCAGCAGTTTCAGGAGGGGGCCCCGTAATCAGCCCCAGCATTTT. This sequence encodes CASSFRRGPRNQPQHF.

DNA for the CDR3: TGTGCCAGCAGTGACTCACCGGGACAGTGGGGTCGGACAGATACGCAGTATTTT. Encoded protein: CASSDSPGQWGRTDTQYF. The rearrangement uses TRBV6-4 and TRBJ2-3; TRBD1 aligns across 7 bases. Germline V CDR1 and CDR2: MRHNA, SNTAGT. V lost 0 bases and J lost 3; bases outside the gene matches: 12. The CDR3 loop spans 18 amino acids.

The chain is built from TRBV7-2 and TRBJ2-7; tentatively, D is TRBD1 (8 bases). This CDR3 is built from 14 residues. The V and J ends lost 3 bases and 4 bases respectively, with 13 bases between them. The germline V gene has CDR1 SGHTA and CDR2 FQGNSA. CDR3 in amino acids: CASSFGQGGYEQYF. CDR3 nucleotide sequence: TGTGCCAGCAGCTTCGGACAGGGAGGGTACGAGCAGTACTTC.

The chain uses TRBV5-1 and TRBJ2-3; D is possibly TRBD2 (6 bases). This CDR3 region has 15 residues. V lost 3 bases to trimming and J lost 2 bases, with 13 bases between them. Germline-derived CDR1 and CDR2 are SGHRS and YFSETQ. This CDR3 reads CASSSHTGLTDTQYF. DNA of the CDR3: TGCGCCAGCAGCTCCCATACGGGACTCACAGATACGCAGTATTTT.

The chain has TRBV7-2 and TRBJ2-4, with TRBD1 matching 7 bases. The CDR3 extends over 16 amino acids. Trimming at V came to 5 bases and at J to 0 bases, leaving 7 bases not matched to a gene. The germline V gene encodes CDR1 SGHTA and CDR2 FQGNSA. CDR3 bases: TGTGCCAGCAGCAACATCGGGACAGTAGCCAAAAACATTCAGTACTTC. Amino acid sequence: CASSNIGTVAKNIQYF.

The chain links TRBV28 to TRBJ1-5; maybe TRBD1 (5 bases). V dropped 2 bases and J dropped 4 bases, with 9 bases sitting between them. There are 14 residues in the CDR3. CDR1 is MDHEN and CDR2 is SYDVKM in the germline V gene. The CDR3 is CASSLSRANQPQHF. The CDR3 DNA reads TGTGCCAGCAGTTTAAGCAGGGCTAATCAGCCCCAGCATTTT.

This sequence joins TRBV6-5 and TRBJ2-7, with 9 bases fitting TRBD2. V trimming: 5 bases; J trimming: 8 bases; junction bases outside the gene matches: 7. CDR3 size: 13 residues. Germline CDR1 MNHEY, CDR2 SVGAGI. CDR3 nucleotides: TGTGCCAGCAGTAAAAAGACTAGCGGACAGCAGTACTTC. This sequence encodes CASSKKTSGQQYF.

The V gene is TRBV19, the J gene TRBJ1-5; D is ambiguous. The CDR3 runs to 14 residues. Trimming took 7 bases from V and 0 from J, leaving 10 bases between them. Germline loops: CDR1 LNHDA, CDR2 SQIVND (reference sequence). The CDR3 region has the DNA TGTGCCAGTACTTCCCTCCTTAGCAATCAGCCCCAGCATTTT. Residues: CASTSLLSNQPQHF.

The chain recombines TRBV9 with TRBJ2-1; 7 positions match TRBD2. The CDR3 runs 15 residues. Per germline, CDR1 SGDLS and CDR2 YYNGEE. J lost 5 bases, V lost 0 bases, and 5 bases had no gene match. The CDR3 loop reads CASSVAGRYNNEQFF. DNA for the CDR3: TGTGCCAGCAGCGTAGCCGGGAGGTACAACAATGAGCAGTTCTTC.

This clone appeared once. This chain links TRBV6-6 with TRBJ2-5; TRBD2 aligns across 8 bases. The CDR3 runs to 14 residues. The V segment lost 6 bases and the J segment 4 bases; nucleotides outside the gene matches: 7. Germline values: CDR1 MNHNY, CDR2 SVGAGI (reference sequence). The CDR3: CASSRRGGGETQYF. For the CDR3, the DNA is TGTGCCAGCAGCCGCCGGGGGGGAGGAGAGACCCAGTACTTC.

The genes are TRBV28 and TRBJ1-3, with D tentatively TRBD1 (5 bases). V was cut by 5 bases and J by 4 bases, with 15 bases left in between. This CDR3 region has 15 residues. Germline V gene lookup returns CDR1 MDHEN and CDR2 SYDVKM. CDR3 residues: CASSRGTLGGNTIYF. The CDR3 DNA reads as TGTGCCAGCAGTCGCGGGACGCTAGGCGGAAACACCATATATTTT.

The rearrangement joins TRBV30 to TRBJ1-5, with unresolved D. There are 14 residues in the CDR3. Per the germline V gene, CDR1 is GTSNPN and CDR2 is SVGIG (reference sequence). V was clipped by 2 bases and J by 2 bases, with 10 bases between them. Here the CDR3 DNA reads TGTGCCTGGAGTTCGGGGTCGCGCAATCAGCCCCAGCATTTT. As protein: CAWSSGSRNQPQHF.

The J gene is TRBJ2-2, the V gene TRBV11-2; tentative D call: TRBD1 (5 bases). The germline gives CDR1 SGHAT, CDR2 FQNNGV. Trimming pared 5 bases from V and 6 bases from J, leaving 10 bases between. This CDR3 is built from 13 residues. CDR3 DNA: TGTGCCAGCAGCAGCTTAGGGGCCGGGGAGCTGTTTTTT. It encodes CASSSLGAGELFF.

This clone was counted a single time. This CDR3 is CAINRAPNEKLFF. The CDR3 region has the DNA TGTGCCATCAACAGGGCTCCTAATGAAAAACTGTTTTTT. The chain carries TRBV10-3 and TRBJ1-4, with D perhaps TRBD1 (6 bases). Trimming took 7 bases from V and 3 from J, leaving 9 bases between them. Germline V gives CDR1 ENHRY, CDR2 SYGVKD. The CDR3 contains 13 residues.

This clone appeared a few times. CDR3 DNA sequence: TGTGCCAGCAGCCCCAGGGCGTACGAGCAGTACTTC. It encodes CASSPRAYEQYF. The chain uses TRBV5-8 and TRBJ2-7; D possibly corresponds to TRBD1 (5 bases). The CDR3 contains 12 residues. The V gene's germline CDR1 is SGHTS and CDR2 YDEGEE. Deletions cut 4 bases from V and 4 bases from J, with 9 bases between. The variable domain in full, with the rest retrieved from reference TRBV5-8 and TRBJ2-7, is EAGVTQSPTHLIKTRGQQATLRCSPISGHTSVYWYQQALGLGLQFLLWYDEGEERNRGNFPPRFSGRQFPNYSSELNVNALELEDSALYLCASSPRAYEQYFGPGTRLTVT.